The present T cell receptor (beta chain) was sequenced within a study of shared T cell receptors in the human thymus. The CDR3 has 20 residues. V lost 1 base, J lost 4 bases, and 19 bases stayed unmatched. Germline V gives CDR1 SGHNT, CDR2 YYREEE (reference sequence). Sequencing used immunoSEQ multiplex PCR; TCRdb keeps in-frame clones, though not all of them. The sample yields more than 550,000 clones, around 87% seen once. This sample also belongs to another study, concerning human thymus T cells. This second report adds: The donors were infants in Finland with congenital heart defects, otherwise immunologically healthy. Thymic tissue was derived from resections collected during corrective heart surgery. Related studies found that unrelated individuals share highly overlapping thymic repertoires.

The clonotype was recovered from a boy younger than two with a congenital heart defect. The specimen sequenced was thymocytes. This chain joins TRBV5-4 and TRBJ1-4; 7 positions agree with TRBD1. CDR3 amino acids: CASSLYPTSGTGEFNEKLFF. CDR3 nucleotides: TGTGCCAGCAGCTTGTATCCGACGTCGGGAACAGGGGAGTTTAATGAAAAACTGTTTTTT.